Described below is a single T cell receptor beta chain sequence and its context. TCRdb re-derived calls from the 5' RACE reads in MiXCR, one entry per CDR3 protein. The sample records 500,000 to 550,000 distinct CDR3 sequences, 20% to 25% being singletons. These data are taken from a study of T cells after yellow fever vaccination. Germline V CDR1 and CDR2: SGHVS, FQNEAQ. With 6 bases removed from V and 4 bases from J, the gap between germline ends came to 7 bases. The CDR3 loop spans 12 amino acids. This TCR was sampled from a young man who received the YFV17D yellow fever vaccine. The sequences come from PBMCs, collected approximately 22 days after the first yellow fever vaccination. V is TRBV7-8 and J is TRBJ1-5; D gene ambiguous. CDR3 nucleotide sequence: TGTGCCAGCAGTTCACAAAATCAGCCCCAGCATTTT. This encodes CASSSQNQPQHF.